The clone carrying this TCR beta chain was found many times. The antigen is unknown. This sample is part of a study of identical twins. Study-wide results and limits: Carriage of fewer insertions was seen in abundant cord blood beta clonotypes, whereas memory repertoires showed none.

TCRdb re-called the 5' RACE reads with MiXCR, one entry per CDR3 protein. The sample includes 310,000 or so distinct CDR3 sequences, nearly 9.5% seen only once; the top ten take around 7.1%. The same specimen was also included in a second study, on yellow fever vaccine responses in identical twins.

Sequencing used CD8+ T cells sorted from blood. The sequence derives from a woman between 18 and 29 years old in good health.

DNA of the CDR3: TGTGCCAGCAGTTTCGAGCCGGAGTCCTACGAGCAGTACTTC. Translating it yields CASSFEPESYEQYF. The chain combines TRBV27 with TRBJ2-7; D unresolved. V was cut by 3 bases and J by 1 base, with 10 bases left in between. Germline values: CDR1 MNHEY, CDR2 SMNVEV (reference sequence). The CDR3 sequence is 14 residues long.